The T cell receptor beta chain described here comes from a study of T cell repertoires in cytomegalovirus infection. As for the study in general: Recently identified HLA-C-restricted CMV epitopes were among the peptides used. Both CMV infection and a matching HLA type were indicated by public TCR beta signatures.

This clonotype occurred many times. Its specificity is unknown. A single record per CDR3 protein comes from TCRdb applying MiXCR to the reads. The sample has 300,000 or so distinct CDR3 sequences, 20% to 25% seen once. Broader study findings: HLA-C-restricted CMV-specific TCR beta clonotypes were dominant in the ex vivo response.

The ends were cut back, 2 bases at V and 6 bases at J, with 19 bases in the middle. In germline, CDR1 is SGHTA, CDR2 FQGNSA. There are 17 residues in the CDR3. V and J are TRBV7-2 and TRBJ2-2; maybe TRBD1 (7 bases). The sample in question was cultured PBMCs, obtained from culture after CMV antigen stimulation. The TCR was taken from a human donor in good health (CMV status not recorded). Some clones in this sample may be carry-over from other donors' samples. CDR3 protein: CASSLWMMDRRAGELFF. As DNA, the CDR3 is TGTGCCAGCAGCTTATGGATGATGGACAGGAGGGCCGGGGAGCTGTTTTTT.